This record looks at one T cell receptor beta chain sequence and its context. Antigen specificity is unknown. Germline CDR1 reads SGHRS; CDR2 reads YFSETQ. The CDR3 is 13 residues long. J was trimmed by 4 bases and V by 7 bases; bases with no gene match: 7. The data belong to a study of chemoradiotherapy in HPV16-positive cancers. Study background: Functional T-cell assays on two HPV16-positive patients' cells defined candidate HPV-specific clones and common TCR motifs. Whole-study findings and limits: HPV-responsive T-cell expansion during chemoradiotherapy was linked to improved recurrence-free survival in HPV16-positive patients. Functional assays defining HPV-specific T cells used only a couple of HPV16-positive patients. Candidate HPV-specific clones and E7-related TCR motifs grew in tumor during treatment.

TCRdb keeps only in-frame clones here, not all; method: immunoSEQ multiplex PCR. The sample holds roughly 10,000 clones; roughly 72% are singletons and the top ten take 36%. This clonotype originated in a human donor with HPV-associated anogenital cancer. The J gene is TRBJ1-2, the V gene TRBV5-1, with TRBD1 matching 7 bases. This sample was obtained from a patient who underwent chemoradiotherapy. CDR3 bases: TGCGCCAGCGGCTCAGGGGGTATCTATGGCTACACCTTC. Encoded protein: CASGSGGIYGYTF. Full variable domain (rest looked up from reference TRBV5-1 and TRBJ1-2): KAGVTQTPRYLIKTRGQQVTLSCSPISGHRSVSWYQQTPGQGLQFLFEYFSETQRNKGNFPGRFSGRQFSNSRSEMNVSTLELGDSALYLCASGSGGIYGYTFGSGTRLTVV.